This T cell receptor (beta chain) was profiled in a study of blood T cell repertoires in COVID-19. Study overall: Sites in the United States, Italy and Spain provided acute and convalescent COVID-19 samples. T cells, B-cell-depleted T cells, or PBMCs supplied cDNA or gDNA.

How the authors handled the data: Reference gene primer amplification gave estimated nucleated cell counts. Sequencing was performed with immunoSEQ multiplex PCR; in TCRdb, only in-frame clones are kept and a portion is missing. Clone size and V and J calls were adopted from that table, with D and trimming inferred from the DNA. The sample yields about 140,000 clones, around 87% seen once. In germline, CDR1 is LGHNA, CDR2 YNFKEQ. The CDR3 contains 17 residues. V was clipped by 0 bases and J by 2 bases, with 17 bases between them. This clone has only one observation. The sequence was obtained from a woman in her fifties or sixties with active COVID-19. Sequencing input: peripheral blood. The chain carries TRBV4-2 and TRBJ2-7; possible D gene TRBD2, 5 bases. CDR3 sequence: CASSQDVEVGLPYEQYF. DNA for the CDR3: TGTGCCAGCAGCCAAGATGTGGAGGTGGGCTTGCCCTACGAGCAGTACTTC.